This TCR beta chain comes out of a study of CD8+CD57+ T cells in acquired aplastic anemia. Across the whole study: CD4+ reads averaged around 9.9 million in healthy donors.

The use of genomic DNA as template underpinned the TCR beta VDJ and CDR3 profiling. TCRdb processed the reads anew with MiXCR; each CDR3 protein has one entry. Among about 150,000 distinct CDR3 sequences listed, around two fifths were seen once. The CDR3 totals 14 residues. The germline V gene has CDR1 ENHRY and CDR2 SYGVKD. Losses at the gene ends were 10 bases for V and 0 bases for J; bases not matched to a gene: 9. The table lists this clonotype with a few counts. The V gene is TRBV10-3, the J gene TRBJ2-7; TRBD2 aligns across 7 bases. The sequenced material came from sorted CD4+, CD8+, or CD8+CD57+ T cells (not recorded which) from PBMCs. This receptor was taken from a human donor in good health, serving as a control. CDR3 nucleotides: TGTGCCACCAAGGGAGGGGCCTCCTCCTACGAGCAGTACTTC. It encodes CATKGGASSYEQYF.